This T cell receptor (beta chain) comes out of a study of long-term antiretroviral therapy in people with HIV. Whole-study results and caveats: Collection of the blood, which took place between about 2004 and 2018, possibly occurred under older ART regimens. Pre-ART expanded clones dominated the repertoire at every time point.

Researchers ran immunoSEQ v3.0 at survey level. This table comes from immunoSEQ multiplex PCR, and its TCRdb copy is limited to in-frame clones, with some not included. The sample comprises around 21,000 clones, approximately 86% of which are singletons, and roughly 7.3% rests with the top ten. Germline CDR1 MNHEY, CDR2 SMNVEV (reference sequence). V gave up 8 bases and J gave up 2 bases; unmatched junction bases: 8. This CDR3 has 16 residues. Participants who had HIV were, without exception, treated in the United States. On this clone: What it binds is unknown.

The V call is TRBV27, the J call TRBJ2-1, with TRBD2 identical over 11 bases. This clonotype originated in a man aged 50 or older with HIV. The source material was unsorted PBMCs, sampled at the start of antiretroviral therapy. The CDR3 DNA sequence: TGTGCCAGCTCGAATCTAGCGGGGGGCCCCTACAATGAGCAGTTCTTC. Translated, it gives CASSNLAGGPYNEQFF.